This T cell receptor (beta chain) was obtained from a study of regulatory T cells in long-lasting Graves disease. Broader study findings: Persistent disease showed a preference for TRBV28, TRBJ1-2 and TRBJ2-5.

Sequencing libraries for TCR beta were prepared with iRepertoire HTBI primers and Arm-PCR of CDR3 regions. TCRdb reanalysed the multiplex PCR reads using MiXCR and keeps one entry per CDR3 protein. The sample holds some 460,000 distinct CDR3 sequences, roughly 16% seen once. The CDR3 loop spans 16 amino acids. Germline trimming cut 4 bases from V and 6 bases from J; bases unmatched to any gene: 7. CDR1 SGHRS and CDR2 YFSETQ come from the germline V gene. This clonotype has ten or more counts. Antigen unknown. Documented time point: newly diagnosed GD, antithyroid drugs for less than 3 months. Isolated PBMC RNA provided the starting material for the TCR library. Around 9.8 milliliters of peripheral blood were taken and placed in EDTA tubes. This sample was shared with a second study, whose subject was T cells in Graves' hyperthyroidism and ophthalmopathy. That source reports: The study based diagnoses on clinical symptoms, serum thyroxine and TRAb, thyroid ultrasound and orbital computed tomography. HTBI primers were used for first-round RT-PCR of the TCR CDR3.

V gene TRBV5-1 combines with J gene TRBJ2-1; 13 nucleotides match TRBD2. The sample was peripheral blood mononuclear cells (PBMCs), taken at new diagnosis, from a patient treated with antithyroid drugs. This clonotype was sampled from a man between 40 and 49 years old with Graves disease. The CDR3 DNA reads TGCGCCAGCAGCCACCTAACTAGCGGGAGGGGCAATGAGCAGTTCTTC. It codes for CASSHLTSGRGNEQFF.